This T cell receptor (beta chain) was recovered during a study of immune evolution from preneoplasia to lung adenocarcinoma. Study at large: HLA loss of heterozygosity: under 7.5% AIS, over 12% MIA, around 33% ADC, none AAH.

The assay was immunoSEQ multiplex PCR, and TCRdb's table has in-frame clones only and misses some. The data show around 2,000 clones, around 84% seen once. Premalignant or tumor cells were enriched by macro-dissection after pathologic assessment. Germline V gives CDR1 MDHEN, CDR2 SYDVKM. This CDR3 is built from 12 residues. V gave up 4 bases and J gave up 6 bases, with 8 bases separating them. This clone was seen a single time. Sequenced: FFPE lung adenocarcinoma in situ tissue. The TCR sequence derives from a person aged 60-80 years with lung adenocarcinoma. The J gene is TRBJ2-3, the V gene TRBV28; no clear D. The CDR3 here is CASSSLLDTQYF. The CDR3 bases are TGTGCCAGCAGTTCCCTTCTCGATACGCAGTATTTT.